These T cell receptor beta chains were read from a single sample in a study of T cell responses to AZD1222 COVID-19 vaccine. Sequenced by immunoSEQ multiplex PCR; TCRdb stores in-frame clones only, minus some. The table has tens of thousands of clones, about 80% seen once. Sequencing used peripheral blood, obtained on day 0 of AZD1222 vaccination. The receptors were sampled from an adult in good health. CDR3s include the opening cysteine and the closing phenylalanine or tryptophan. Fields, in order: V gene, clone size, J gene, D gene, CDR3 DNA, CDR3 protein. D genes are given only for firm matches. The listing skips clone size in some rows; elsewhere it reads once, few, many or a size class.

V gene: TRBV5-1
clone size: NA
J gene: TRBJ1-6
D gene: TRBD1
CDR3 DNA: TGCGCCAGCACTTTAACGGGACAGAGTAATTCACCCCTCCACTTT
CDR3 protein: CASTLTGQSNSPLHF

V gene: TRBV6-5
clone size: NA
J gene: TRBJ1-1
D gene: NA
CDR3 DNA: TGTGCCAGCAGTCCCCCGGTCAAGGGGGAAGCTTTCTTT
CDR3 protein: CASSPPVKGEAFF

V gene: TRBV6-5
clone size: NA
J gene: TRBJ1-2
D gene: TRBD1
CDR3 DNA: TGTGCCAGCAGAAGGGGACAGGGGAATGGCTACACCTTC
CDR3 protein: CASRRGQGNGYTF

V gene: TRBV9
clone size: NA
J gene: TRBJ2-3
D gene: NA
CDR3 DNA: TGTGCCAGCAGCGCCGCCCCCGTGGGGGCCGGCGGTTCGGATACGCAGTATTTT
CDR3 protein: CASSAAPVGAGGSDTQYF

V gene: TRBV6-5
clone size: NA
J gene: TRBJ2-7
D gene: TRBD1
CDR3 DNA: TGTGCCAGCAGAACTTCCGGGACAGGGCAGTACGAGCAGTACTTC
CDR3 protein: CASRTSGTGQYEQYF

V gene: TRBV7-2
clone size: NA
J gene: TRBJ2-5
D gene: TRBD2
CDR3 DNA: TGTGCCAGCAGTAGGGGACTACATGGGGAGACCCAGTACTTC
CDR3 protein: CASSRGLHGETQYF

V gene: TRBV30
clone size: NA
J gene: TRBJ2-7
D gene: TRBD2
CDR3 DNA: TGTGCCTGGAACCGGCGGGGGAGGTCCTACGAGCAGTACTTC
CDR3 protein: CAWNRRGRSYEQYF

V gene: TRBV5-4
clone size: NA
J gene: TRBJ2-2
D gene: NA
CDR3 DNA: TGTGCCAGCAGCTTGGAATGGTCCACCGGGGAGCTGTTTTTT
CDR3 protein: CASSLEWSTGELFF

V gene: TRBV30
clone size: NA
J gene: TRBJ1-1
D gene: NA
CDR3 DNA: TGTGCCTGGAAGGGAAGTATGGGCACTGAAGCTTTCTTT
CDR3 protein: CAWKGSMGTEAFF

V gene: TRBV19
clone size: NA
J gene: TRBJ2-1
D gene: TRBD2
CDR3 DNA: TGTGCCAGTAGTAGGGAGGGTGTCCATGAGCAGTTCTTC
CDR3 protein: CASSREGVHEQFF

V gene: TRBV27
clone size: NA
J gene: TRBJ2-1
D gene: NA
CDR3 DNA: TGTGCCAGCAGTTTGGGCGATGAGCAGTTCTTC
CDR3 protein: CASSLGDEQFF

V gene: TRBV19
clone size: NA
J gene: TRBJ2-7
D gene: TRBD1
CDR3 DNA: TGTGCCAGTAGCCAACGACAGGGCCCCATCTCCTACGAGCAGTACTTC
CDR3 protein: CASSQRQGPISYEQYF

V gene: TRBV14
clone size: NA
J gene: TRBJ2-3
D gene: TRBD2
CDR3 DNA: TGTGCCAGCAGCCCCCTCGGACTAGCGGGCACAGATACGCAGTATTTT
CDR3 protein: CASSPLGLAGTDTQYF

V gene: TRBV5-1
clone size: once
J gene: TRBJ2-3
D gene: NA
CDR3 DNA: TGCGCCAGCAGCTCGGGACTTTCTACAGATACGCAGTATTTT
CDR3 protein: CASSSGLSTDTQYF

V gene: TRBV3-1/TRBV3-2
clone size: NA
J gene: TRBJ2-7
D gene: NA
CDR3 DNA: TGTGCCAGCAGCCCAGGACTCCAGAACGAGCAGTACTTC
CDR3 protein: CASSPGLQNEQYF

V gene: TRBV3-1/TRBV3-2
clone size: NA
J gene: TRBJ2-1
D gene: TRBD1
CDR3 DNA: TGTGCCAGCAGTCGACAGGGCTATGAGCAGTTCTTC
CDR3 protein: CASSRQGYEQFF

V gene: TRBV27
clone size: once
J gene: TRBJ1-5
D gene: TRBD1
CDR3 DNA: TGTGCCAGCCAGACAGGGGACTTCAATCAGCCCCAGCATTTT
CDR3 protein: CASQTGDFNQPQHF

V gene: TRBV6-5
clone size: NA
J gene: TRBJ1-1
D gene: NA
CDR3 DNA: TGTGCCAGCAGTTGGACAGTCACCCTCCCCACTGAAGCTTTCTTT
CDR3 protein: CASSWTVTLPTEAFF

V gene: TRBV2
clone size: NA
J gene: TRBJ1-2
D gene: NA
CDR3 DNA: TGTGCCAGCAGTGAGGGCAGGTCGTCCAGCGGCTACACCTTC
CDR3 protein: CASSEGRSSSGYTF

V gene: TRBV3-1/TRBV3-2
clone size: NA
J gene: TRBJ2-1
D gene: NA
CDR3 DNA: TGTGCCAGCAGCCTCCGTGGTAGGGTTGAGGGGAATGAGCAGTTCTTC
CDR3 protein: CASSLRGRVEGNEQFF

V gene: TRBV28
clone size: NA
J gene: TRBJ2-1
D gene: NA
CDR3 DNA: TGTGCCAGCAGTCTAAGACAGGTTTCCTACAATGAGCAGTTCTTC
CDR3 protein: CASSLRQVSYNEQFF

V gene: TRBV5-6
clone size: NA
J gene: TRBJ2-5
D gene: NA
CDR3 DNA: TGTGCCAGCAGCCCTTTGGTCTCAACCAGAGGGGAGACCCAGTACTTC
CDR3 protein: CASSPLVSTRGETQYF

V gene: TRBV9
clone size: NA
J gene: TRBJ1-3
D gene: NA
CDR3 DNA: TGTGCCAGCAGCGTTACCGACGACTCTGGAAACACCATATATTTT
CDR3 protein: CASSVTDDSGNTIYF

V gene: TRBV4-1
clone size: few
J gene: TRBJ1-2
D gene: NA
CDR3 DNA: TGCGCCAGCAGCCAAGCCTGGGCCAGGATGAACTATGGCTACACCTTC
CDR3 protein: CASSQAWARMNYGYTF

V gene: TRBV19
clone size: NA
J gene: TRBJ1-5
D gene: TRBD1
CDR3 DNA: TGTGCCAGTAGGACGACAGGGGGTAGCAATCAGCCCCAGCATTTT
CDR3 protein: CASRTTGGSNQPQHF

V gene: TRBV7-2
clone size: NA
J gene: TRBJ2-7
D gene: NA
CDR3 DNA: TGTGCCAGCAGCGCCCGGACTGAAATACGCAAGCAGTACTTC
CDR3 protein: CASSARTEIRKQYF

V gene: TRBV4-1
clone size: NA
J gene: TRBJ1-2
D gene: TRBD1
CDR3 DNA: TGCGCCAGCAGCCACCTCATTCAGGGGGCTCGTGGCTACACCTTC
CDR3 protein: CASSHLIQGARGYTF

V gene: TRBV19
clone size: medium-sized
J gene: TRBJ1-5
D gene: NA
CDR3 DNA: TGTGCCAGTAGTATAATGGGGGATCAGCCCCAGCATTTT
CDR3 protein: CASSIMGDQPQHF

V gene: TRBV27
clone size: NA
J gene: TRBJ2-1
D gene: TRBD1
CDR3 DNA: TGTGCCAGCAGTTTATTTGACGGGACAGGGGCAAACAATGAGCAGTTCTTC
CDR3 protein: CASSLFDGTGANNEQFF

V gene: TRBV27
clone size: NA
J gene: TRBJ2-7
D gene: TRBD2
CDR3 DNA: TGTGCCAGCAGTCCTTTTGGCGGGGGTGACTCCTACGAGCAGTACTTC
CDR3 protein: CASSPFGGGDSYEQYF

V gene: TRBV18
clone size: once
J gene: TRBJ1-3
D gene: TRBD1
CDR3 DNA: TGTGCCAGCTCACCAGAAGGGGGCTCAGGAAACACCATATATTTT
CDR3 protein: CASSPEGGSGNTIYF

V gene: TRBV20-1
clone size: once
J gene: TRBJ1-1
D gene: NA
CDR3 DNA: TGCAGTGCTAGTACAAGACGGCAGAGAAGGACTGAAGCTTTCTTT
CDR3 protein: CSASTRRQRRTEAFF

V gene: TRBV29-1
clone size: NA
J gene: TRBJ2-5
D gene: TRBD1
CDR3 DNA: TGCAGCGTTGAGGACAGGGAGTACCAAGAGACCCAGTACTTC
CDR3 protein: CSVEDREYQETQYF

V gene: TRBV9
clone size: NA
J gene: TRBJ2-1
D gene: NA
CDR3 DNA: TGTGCCAGCAGCGCGGGGACTCCCTCCTCCTACAATGAGCAGTTCTTC
CDR3 protein: CASSAGTPSSYNEQFF

V gene: TRBV9
clone size: NA
J gene: TRBJ2-3
D gene: TRBD2
CDR3 DNA: TGTGCCAGCAGCGAGACTAGCGGGCACACAGATACGCAGTATTTT
CDR3 protein: CASSETSGHTDTQYF